This T cell receptor (beta chain) comes out of a study of regulatory T cells in long-lasting Graves disease. General study results and limits: Repertoires from persistent disease leaned toward TRBV28, TRBJ1-2 and TRBJ2-5. Small numbers of samples may have cut accuracy.

The length of the CDR3 is 15 residues. Per the germline V gene, CDR1 is MNHNS and CDR2 is SASEGT. Through Arm-PCR of CDR3 regions and iRepertoire HTBI primers, TCR beta libraries were built. TCRdb ran MiXCR on the multiplex PCR reads and lists one entry per CDR3 protein. Among hundreds of thousands of distinct CDR3 sequences listed, over 15% were seen once. With respect to this clonotype: Its antigen is unknown. A read error likely explains this, since a far larger clone differs by one base.

The time point here: newly diagnosed GD, antithyroid drugs for less than 3 months. The authors made the TCR library using RNA they extracted from PBMCs. This same sample was also taken into another study, of T cells in Graves' hyperthyroidism and ophthalmopathy.

The sample in question was peripheral blood mononuclear cells (PBMCs), obtained at new diagnosis, from a patient treated with antithyroid drugs. The chain recombines TRBV6-1 with TRBJ2-1; 8 bases align to TRBD2. The origin of this receptor is a middle-aged man with Graves disease. This chain's CDR3 is CASSDSGDSYNEQSF. As DNA, the CDR3 is TGTGCCAGCAGCGATAGCGGGGACTCCTACAATGAGCAGTCCTTC.